A selection of T cell receptor beta chains follows, all from one sample in a study of technical replicates of blood from four donors. Some clones are missing from TCRdb's copy, which holds only in-frame ones; the method was immunoSEQ multiplex PCR. The data show roughly 45,000 clones, 92% seen once. Sequencing was carried out using PBMCs. The receptors shown here come from a human donor in good health. Some clones in this sample may be carry-over from other donors' samples. Both conserved end residues are trimmed from each CDR3.

V gene	J gene	CDR3 protein
TRBV7-6	TRBJ1-2	ASSPSQPGGYT
TRBV7-2	TRBJ2-2	ASSLTGGAPGELF
TRBV13	TRBJ1-6	ASSLRTGGWSPLH
TRBV19	TRBJ1-2	ASSAADQRGGYT
TRBV14	TRBJ1-1	ASSQAGRQNTEAF
TRBV10-3	TRBJ2-5	AISESIGRGYQETQY
TRBV7-2	TRBJ2-3	ASSLGGGGATDTQY
TRBV29-1	TRBJ2-3	SVATSALSTDTQY
TRBV5-4	TRBJ2-3	ASSLGVSGGTDTQY
TRBV7-9	TRBJ1-1	ASDQGGRGTEAF
TRBV6-1	TRBJ2-1	ASSERPPTSGGPYNEQF
TRBV2	TRBJ1-1	ASSEEGLYRAF
TRBV25-1	TRBJ2-1	ASRGTSPHNEQF
TRBV7-2	TRBJ1-6	ASSFSEAGGSYNSPLH
TRBV29-1	TRBJ2-5	SVEPDEGRAQY
TRBV30	TRBJ2-3	AWRDWSRTQY
TRBV7-2	TRBJ1-4	ASSSESGTGNEKLF
TRBV6-6	TRBJ1-2	ASREGQGAHYGYT
TRBV6-6	TRBJ1-2	ASRQGSGGYT
TRBV5-8	TRBJ2-1	ASSQSTSGYNEQF
TRBV4-1	TRBJ1-2	ASSPGDRGYGYT
TRBV4-1	TRBJ2-1	ASSHKAGGVNEQF
TRBV6-5	TRBJ2-7	ASSSELAPGVYEQY
TRBV30	TRBJ2-2	AWVRELGGELF
TRBV2	TRBJ1-4	ASSQTASAEKLF
TRBV4-2	TRBJ2-5	ASSQETSGGRETQY